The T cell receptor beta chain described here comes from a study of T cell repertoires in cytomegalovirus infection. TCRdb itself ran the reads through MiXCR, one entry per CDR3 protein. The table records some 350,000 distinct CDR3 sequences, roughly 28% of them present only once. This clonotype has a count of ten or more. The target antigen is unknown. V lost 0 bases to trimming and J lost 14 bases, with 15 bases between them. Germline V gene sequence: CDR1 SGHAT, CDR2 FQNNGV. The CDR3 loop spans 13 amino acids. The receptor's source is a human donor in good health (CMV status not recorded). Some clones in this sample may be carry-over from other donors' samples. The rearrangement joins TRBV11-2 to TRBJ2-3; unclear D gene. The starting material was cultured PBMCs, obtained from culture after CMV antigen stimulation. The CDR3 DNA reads TGTGCCAGCAGCTTAGAGGCTGGCTCCACTCGGTATTTT. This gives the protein CASSLEAGSTRYF.